These T cell receptor beta chains were read from a single sample in a study of technical replicates of blood from several donors. The table came from immunoSEQ multiplex PCR; TCRdb's copy has only in-frame clones and leaves some out. The repertoire consists of about 70,000 clones, with 85% to 95% occurring once and the leading ten covering around 0.37%. Sequencing was carried out using T cells isolated from PBMCs. These receptors were taken from a human donor in good health. CDR3s include the opening cysteine and the closing phenylalanine or tryptophan. The D gene is left open where the match is weak. Rows may omit the clone size; those that give it use once, few, many or a size class.

D gene: TRBD2; clone size: -; J gene: TRBJ2-1; V gene: TRBV2; CDR3 DNA: TGTGCCAGCAAGGAGGTAGCGGGAAGGGTAGCGAATGAGCAGTTCTTC; CDR3 protein: CASKEVAGRVANEQFF
D gene: -; clone size: -; J gene: TRBJ2-3; V gene: TRBV5-8; CDR3 DNA: TGTGCCAGCCCCACATGGGCGGGGAGCCATCAAGATACGCAGTATTTT; CDR3 protein: CASPTWAGSHQDTQYF
D gene: -; clone size: once; J gene: TRBJ1-5; V gene: TRBV5-1; CDR3 DNA: TGCGCCAGCAGCTTGGCGCTCGGGGATCAGCCCCAGCATTTT; CDR3 protein: CASSLALGDQPQHF
D gene: TRBD2; clone size: -; J gene: TRBJ2-3; V gene: TRBV9; CDR3 DNA: TGTGCCAGCAGCGTAAATGCGGGAGGACATCCGGGAGATACGCAGTATTTT; CDR3 protein: CASSVNAGGHPGDTQYF
D gene: -; clone size: -; J gene: TRBJ1-1; V gene: TRBV13; CDR3 DNA: TGTGCCAGCAGCGTCCGGACTGAAGCTTTCTTT; CDR3 protein: CASSVRTEAFF
D gene: -; clone size: -; J gene: TRBJ1-1; V gene: TRBV18; CDR3 DNA: TGTGCCAGCTCACCGCAGGAGGGGAGCACTGAAGCTTTCTTT; CDR3 protein: CASSPQEGSTEAFF
D gene: -; clone size: few; J gene: TRBJ1-1; V gene: TRBV6-6; CDR3 DNA: TGTGCCAGCCGGGGTAGGGCTGAAGCTTTCTTT; CDR3 protein: CASRGRAEAFF
D gene: -; clone size: -; J gene: TRBJ2-7; V gene: TRBV19; CDR3 DNA: TGTGCCAGTAGTATGGGCCGCGCTTTCTCCTACGAGCAGTACTTC; CDR3 protein: CASSMGRAFSYEQYF
D gene: TRBD2; clone size: -; J gene: TRBJ2-3; V gene: TRBV11-3; CDR3 DNA: TGTGCCAGCAGCTATTGGACTAGCGGGGACATGGCAGATACGCAGTATTTT; CDR3 protein: CASSYWTSGDMADTQYF
D gene: TRBD1; clone size: -; J gene: TRBJ1-5; V gene: TRBV4-1; CDR3 DNA: TGCGCCAGCAGCCTTACAGATGCCCTCCAAGGGGGCTTCCAGCCCCAGCATTTT; CDR3 protein: CASSLTDALQGGFQPQHF
D gene: -; clone size: once; J gene: TRBJ2-1; V gene: TRBV10-1; CDR3 DNA: TGCGCCAGCAGTGAGCCGTGGCTTTACAATGAGCAGTTCTTC; CDR3 protein: CASSEPWLYNEQFF
D gene: TRBD2; clone size: -; J gene: TRBJ2-7; V gene: TRBV5-1; CDR3 DNA: TGCGCCAGCAGCTTGGGGGGGACTAGCGGGCAGTACGAGCAGTACTTC; CDR3 protein: CASSLGGTSGQYEQYF
D gene: -; clone size: few; J gene: TRBJ2-3; V gene: TRBV7-8; CDR3 DNA: TGTGCCAGCAGCTTAGATTGGGGCGCAGATACGCAGTATTTT; CDR3 protein: CASSLDWGADTQYF
D gene: TRBD2; clone size: -; J gene: TRBJ2-2; V gene: TRBV2; CDR3 DNA: TGTGCCAGCGGCAAAGCGGGAGAGGGCACCGGGGAGCTGTTTTTT; CDR3 protein: CASGKAGEGTGELFF
D gene: -; clone size: few; J gene: TRBJ2-7; V gene: TRBV5-1; CDR3 DNA: TGCGCCAGCAGCTTCCGGGAAACCTACGAGCAGTACTTC; CDR3 protein: CASSFRETYEQYF
D gene: -; clone size: -; J gene: TRBJ2-3; V gene: TRBV14; CDR3 DNA: TGTGCCAGCAGCCCTAGCAGTTATACGCAGTATTTT; CDR3 protein: CASSPSSYTQYF
D gene: -; clone size: -; J gene: TRBJ2-1; V gene: TRBV11-3; CDR3 DNA: TGTGCCAGCAGCTTAGGTACGCGGACTTACAATGAGCAGTTCTTC; CDR3 protein: CASSLGTRTYNEQFF
D gene: TRBD1; clone size: -; J gene: TRBJ1-5; V gene: TRBV9; CDR3 DNA: TGTGCCAGCAGCGCCCAGGGGGGATATCAGCCCCAGCATTTT; CDR3 protein: CASSAQGGYQPQHF
D gene: -; clone size: -; J gene: TRBJ2-7; V gene: TRBV11-3; CDR3 DNA: TGTGCCAGCAGCTCCTTGACTAGTATGGTGCAGTACTTC; CDR3 protein: CASSSLTSMVQYF
D gene: -; clone size: -; J gene: TRBJ2-4; V gene: TRBV7-9; CDR3 DNA: TGTGCCAGCAGCTGGGGGGACCCTATTACGTACTTC; CDR3 protein: CASSWGDPITYF
D gene: TRBD2; clone size: once; J gene: TRBJ2-3; V gene: TRBV6-6; CDR3 DNA: TGTGCCAGCAGTTACTGGACTAGCGGGAGGGGAGATACGCAGTATTTT; CDR3 protein: CASSYWTSGRGDTQYF
D gene: -; clone size: -; J gene: TRBJ1-1; V gene: TRBV6-5; CDR3 DNA: TGTGCCAGCAGTTACGCAGGAATGAACACTGAAGCTTTCTTT; CDR3 protein: CASSYAGMNTEAFF
D gene: -; clone size: -; J gene: TRBJ1-5; V gene: TRBV7-6; CDR3 DNA: TGTGCCAGCGGAGCATTACATCAGCCCCAGCATTTT; CDR3 protein: CASGALHQPQHF
D gene: -; clone size: once; J gene: TRBJ1-2; V gene: TRBV10-3; CDR3 DNA: TGTGCCATCAGTGAGGACAGGCCCTATGGCTACACCTTC; CDR3 protein: CAISEDRPYGYTF
D gene: -; clone size: -; J gene: TRBJ2-5; V gene: TRBV30; CDR3 DNA: TGTGCCTGGAGTTTAAATCTCGAAGAGACCCAGTACTTC; CDR3 protein: CAWSLNLEETQYF
D gene: TRBD1; clone size: -; J gene: TRBJ1-5; V gene: TRBV19; CDR3 DNA: TGTGCCAGTAGTATCCGAGGACAGGGAAGCAATCAGCCCCAGCATTTT; CDR3 protein: CASSIRGQGSNQPQHF
D gene: -; clone size: -; J gene: TRBJ2-1; V gene: TRBV30; CDR3 DNA: TGTGCCTGGAGTGAGCCTAATGAGCAGTTCTTC; CDR3 protein: CAWSEPNEQFF
D gene: -; clone size: -; J gene: TRBJ1-1; V gene: TRBV6-1; CDR3 DNA: TGTGCCAGCAGTGAAGGTGGCAGCGGACGTAAAACTGAAGCTTTCTTT; CDR3 protein: CASSEGGSGRKTEAFF
D gene: TRBD1; clone size: -; J gene: TRBJ1-1; V gene: TRBV6-5; CDR3 DNA: TGTGCCAGCAGCTGGAACAGGGGTAACACTGAAGCTTTCTTT; CDR3 protein: CASSWNRGNTEAFF
D gene: TRBD1; clone size: -; J gene: TRBJ2-1; V gene: TRBV5-1; CDR3 DNA: TGCGCCAGCAGCTTTGACAGGGTTGAGCAGTTCTTC; CDR3 protein: CASSFDRVEQFF
D gene: -; clone size: -; J gene: TRBJ2-2; V gene: TRBV9; CDR3 DNA: TGTGCCAGCAGCGTAGTAGCCCAGCGGTACACCGGGGAGCTGTTTTTT; CDR3 protein: CASSVVAQRYTGELFF
D gene: -; clone size: -; J gene: TRBJ2-7; V gene: TRBV11-2; CDR3 DNA: TGTGCCAGCAGCTTAACAGCAGTAGATGAGCAGTACTTC; CDR3 protein: CASSLTAVDEQYF
D gene: -; clone size: -; J gene: TRBJ2-1; V gene: TRBV27; CDR3 DNA: TGTGCCATCGGGACACGCGCCTACAATGAGCAGTTCTTC; CDR3 protein: CAIGTRAYNEQFF
D gene: TRBD2; clone size: -; J gene: TRBJ2-7; V gene: TRBV25-1; CDR3 DNA: TGTGCCAGCAGTGATCCGCGGCGGGAGGCCTACGAGCAGTACTTC; CDR3 protein: CASSDPRREAYEQYF
D gene: TRBD2; clone size: -; J gene: TRBJ2-3; V gene: TRBV5-6; CDR3 DNA: TGTGCCAGCAGCTTAGGGAGGGGCACAGATACGCAGTATTTT; CDR3 protein: CASSLGRGTDTQYF
D gene: -; clone size: -; J gene: TRBJ2-3; V gene: TRBV9; CDR3 DNA: TGTGCCAGCAGCGGGACAAAGTATTCAGATACGCAGTATTTT; CDR3 protein: CASSGTKYSDTQYF
D gene: -; clone size: -; J gene: TRBJ1-1; V gene: TRBV7-2; CDR3 DNA: TGTGCCAGCAGCCCCGACAGGTTGAACACTGAAGCTTTCTTT; CDR3 protein: CASSPDRLNTEAFF
D gene: TRBD1; clone size: -; J gene: TRBJ1-1; V gene: TRBV7-9; CDR3 DNA: TGTGCCAGCAGCTCCATTTATTTTCCGGGACAGGAAAACCCTGAAGCTTTCTTT; CDR3 protein: CASSSIYFPGQENPEAFF
D gene: TRBD2; clone size: -; J gene: TRBJ2-7; V gene: TRBV11-2; CDR3 DNA: TGTGCCAGCAGCGGGACTAGCGGGGCCTACGGGCAGTACTTC; CDR3 protein: CASSGTSGAYGQYF
D gene: -; clone size: -; J gene: TRBJ1-2; V gene: TRBV5-1; CDR3 DNA: TGCGCCAGCAGCTTGGAGGGGAATGGCTACACCTTC; CDR3 protein: CASSLEGNGYTF